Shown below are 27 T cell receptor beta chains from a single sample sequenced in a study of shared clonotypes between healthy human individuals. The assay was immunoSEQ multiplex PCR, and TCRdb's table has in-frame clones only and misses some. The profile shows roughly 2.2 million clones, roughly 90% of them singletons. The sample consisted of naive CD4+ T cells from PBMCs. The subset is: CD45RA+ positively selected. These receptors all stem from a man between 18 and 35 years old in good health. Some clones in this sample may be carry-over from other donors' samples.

The CDR3 region has the DNA TGTGCCAGTAGTATCCGTCCCCGGGGCCATAGGAACATTCAGTACTTC. Encoded protein: CASSIRPRGHRNIQYF. The rearrangement joins TRBV19 to TRBJ2-4; D might be TRBD1 or TRBD2, each matching 5 bases. V lost 3 bases and J 7 bases, leaving 19 bases between the germline ends. Germline V lookup: CDR1 LNHDA, CDR2 SQIVND (reference sequence). CDR3 length: 16 residues.

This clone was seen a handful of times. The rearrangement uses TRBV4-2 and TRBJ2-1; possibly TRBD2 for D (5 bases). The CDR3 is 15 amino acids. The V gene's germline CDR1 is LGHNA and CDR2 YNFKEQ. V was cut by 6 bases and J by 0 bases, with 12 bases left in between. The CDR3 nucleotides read TGTGCCAGCAGTCAAACGGGGAGCTCCTACAATGAGCAGTTCTTC. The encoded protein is CASSQTGSSYNEQFF.

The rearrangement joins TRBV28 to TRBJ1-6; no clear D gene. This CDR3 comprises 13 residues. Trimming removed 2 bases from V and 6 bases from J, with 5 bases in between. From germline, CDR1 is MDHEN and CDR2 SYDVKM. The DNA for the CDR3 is TGTGCCAGCAGTTTAGTTGGTAATTCACCCCTCCACTTT. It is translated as CASSLVGNSPLHF.

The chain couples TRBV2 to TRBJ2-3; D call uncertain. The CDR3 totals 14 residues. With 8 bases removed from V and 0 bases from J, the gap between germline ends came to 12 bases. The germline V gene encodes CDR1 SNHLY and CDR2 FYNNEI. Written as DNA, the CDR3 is TGTGCCAGCGCCCGCTCGCTCAGCACAGATACGCAGTATTTT. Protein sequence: CASARSLSTDTQYF.

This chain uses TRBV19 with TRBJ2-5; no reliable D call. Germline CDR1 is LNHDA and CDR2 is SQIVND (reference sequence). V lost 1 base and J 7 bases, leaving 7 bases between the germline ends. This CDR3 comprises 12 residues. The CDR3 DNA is TGTGCCAGTAGTATAGTCTCGGGGACCCAGTACTTC. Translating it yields CASSIVSGTQYF.

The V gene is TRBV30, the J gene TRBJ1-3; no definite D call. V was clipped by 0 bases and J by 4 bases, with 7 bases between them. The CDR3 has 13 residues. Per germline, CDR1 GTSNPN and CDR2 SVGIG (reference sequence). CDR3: CAWSVLAGNTIYF. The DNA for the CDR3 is TGTGCCTGGAGTGTACTTGCAGGAAACACCATATATTTT.

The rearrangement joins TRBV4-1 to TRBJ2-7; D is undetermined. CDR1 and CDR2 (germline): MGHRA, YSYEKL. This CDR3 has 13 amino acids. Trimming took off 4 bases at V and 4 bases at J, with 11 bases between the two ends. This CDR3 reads CASSLDVAYEQYF. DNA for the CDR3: TGCGCCAGCAGCCTGGACGTAGCATACGAGCAGTACTTC.

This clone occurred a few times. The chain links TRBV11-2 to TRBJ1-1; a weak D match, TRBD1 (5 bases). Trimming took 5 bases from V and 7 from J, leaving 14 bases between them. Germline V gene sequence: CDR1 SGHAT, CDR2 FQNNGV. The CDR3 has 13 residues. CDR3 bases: TGTGCCAGCAGCCTCCCCGACAGAGATGAAGCTTTCTTT. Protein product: CASSLPDRDEAFF.

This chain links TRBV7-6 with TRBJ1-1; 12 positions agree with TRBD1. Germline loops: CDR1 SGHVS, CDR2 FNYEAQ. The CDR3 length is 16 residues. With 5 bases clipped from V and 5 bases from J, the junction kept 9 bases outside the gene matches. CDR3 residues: CASSTGTGGSGTEAFF. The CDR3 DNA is TGTGCCAGCAGCACCGGGACAGGGGGCTCGGGGACTGAAGCTTTCTTT.

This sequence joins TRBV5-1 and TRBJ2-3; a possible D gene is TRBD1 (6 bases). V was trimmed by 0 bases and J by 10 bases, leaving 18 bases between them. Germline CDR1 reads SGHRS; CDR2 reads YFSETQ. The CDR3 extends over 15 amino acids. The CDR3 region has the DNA TGCGCCAGCAGCTTGGAGGGGCTACAGGGCGGACCGCAGTATTTT. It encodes CASSLEGLQGGPQYF.

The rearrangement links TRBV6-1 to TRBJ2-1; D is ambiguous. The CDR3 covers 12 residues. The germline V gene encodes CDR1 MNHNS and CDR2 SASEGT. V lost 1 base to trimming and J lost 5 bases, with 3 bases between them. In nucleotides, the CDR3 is TGTGCCAGCAGTGAAGGGAACAATGAGCAGTTCTTC. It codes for CASSEGNNEQFF.

The CDR3 DNA reads as TGTGCCAGCAGCCGTAGCGGGACCCGCACAGATACGCAGTATTTT. It specifies CASSRSGTRTDTQYF. The genes are TRBV7-8 and TRBJ2-3; 8 nucleotides agree with TRBD2. Germline V gives CDR1 SGHVS, CDR2 FQNEAQ. The CDR3 length is 15 residues. Losses at the gene ends were 5 bases for V and 1 base for J; bases not matched to a gene: 5.

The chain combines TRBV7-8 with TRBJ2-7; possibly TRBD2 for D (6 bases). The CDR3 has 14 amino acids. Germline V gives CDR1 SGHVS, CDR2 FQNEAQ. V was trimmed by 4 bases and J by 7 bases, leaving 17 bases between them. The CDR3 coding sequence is TGTGCCAGCAGCTCCGGGACTCTAATTAGGGAGCAGTACTTC. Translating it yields CASSSGTLIREQYF.

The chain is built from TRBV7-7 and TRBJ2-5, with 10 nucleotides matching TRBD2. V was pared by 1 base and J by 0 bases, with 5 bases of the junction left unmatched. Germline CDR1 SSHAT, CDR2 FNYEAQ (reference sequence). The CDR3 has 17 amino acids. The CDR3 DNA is TGTGCCAGCAGCTTAGGGTTTAGCGGGGGGTACCAAGAGACCCAGTACTTC. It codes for CASSLGFSGGYQETQYF.

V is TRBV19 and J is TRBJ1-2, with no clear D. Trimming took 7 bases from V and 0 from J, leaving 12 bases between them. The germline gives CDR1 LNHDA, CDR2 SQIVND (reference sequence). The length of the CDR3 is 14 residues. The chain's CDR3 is CASTPGSANYGYTF. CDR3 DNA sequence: TGTGCCAGTACCCCCGGCAGCGCTAACTATGGCTACACCTTC.

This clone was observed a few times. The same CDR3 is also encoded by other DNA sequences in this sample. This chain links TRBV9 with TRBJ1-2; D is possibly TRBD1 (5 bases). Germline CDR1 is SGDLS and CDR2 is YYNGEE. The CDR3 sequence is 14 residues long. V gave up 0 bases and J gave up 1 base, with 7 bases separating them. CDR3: CASSVGRGNYGYTF. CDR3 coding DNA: TGTGCCAGCAGCGTAGGAAGGGGTAACTATGGCTACACCTTC.

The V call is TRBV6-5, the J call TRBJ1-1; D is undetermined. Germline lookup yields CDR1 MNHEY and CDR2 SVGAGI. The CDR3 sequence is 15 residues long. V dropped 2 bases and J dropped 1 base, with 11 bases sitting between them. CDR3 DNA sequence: TGTGCCAGCAGTTACGAACAGACGGGGAACACTGAAGCTTTCTTT. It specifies CASSYEQTGNTEAFF.

The CDR3, as DNA: TGTGCCAGCTCACTAGACAGTCCTAGCAATCAGCCCCAGCATTTT. Translating it yields CASSLDSPSNQPQHF. The genes are TRBV18 and TRBJ1-5; D possibly corresponds to TRBD1 (5 bases). CDR1 and CDR2 from the germline V gene are KGHSH and LQKENI. The CDR3 is 15 residues long. The V gene lost 4 bases and the J gene lost 0 bases, with 10 bases spanning the gap.

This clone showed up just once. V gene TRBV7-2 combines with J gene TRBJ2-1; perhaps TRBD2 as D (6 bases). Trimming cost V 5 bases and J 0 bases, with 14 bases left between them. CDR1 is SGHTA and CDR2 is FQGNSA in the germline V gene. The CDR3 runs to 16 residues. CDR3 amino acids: CASSAGGSFSYNEQFF. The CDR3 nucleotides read TGTGCCAGCAGCGCCGGGGGTTCGTTCTCCTACAATGAGCAGTTCTTC.

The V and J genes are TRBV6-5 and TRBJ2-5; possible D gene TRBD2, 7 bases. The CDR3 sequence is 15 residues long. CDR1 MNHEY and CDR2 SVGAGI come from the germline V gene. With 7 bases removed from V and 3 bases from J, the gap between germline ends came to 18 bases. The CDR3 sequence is CASNQAGAGKETQYF. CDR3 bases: TGTGCCAGCAATCAGGCGGGGGCTGGAAAAGAGACCCAGTACTTC.

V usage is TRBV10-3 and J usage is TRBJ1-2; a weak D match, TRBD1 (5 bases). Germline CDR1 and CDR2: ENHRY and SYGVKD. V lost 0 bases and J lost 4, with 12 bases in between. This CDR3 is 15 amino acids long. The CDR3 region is CAISESYSGSYGYTF. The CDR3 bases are TGTGCCATCAGTGAGTCTTATTCAGGGTCCTATGGCTACACCTTC.

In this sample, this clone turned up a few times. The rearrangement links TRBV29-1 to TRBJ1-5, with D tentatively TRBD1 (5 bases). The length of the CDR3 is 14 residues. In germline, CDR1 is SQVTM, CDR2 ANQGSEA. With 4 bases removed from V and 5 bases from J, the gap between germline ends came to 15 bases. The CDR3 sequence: CSVGGSGFDQPQHF. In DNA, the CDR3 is TGCAGCGTTGGGGGCTCCGGGTTCGATCAGCCCCAGCATTTT.

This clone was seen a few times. CDR3 in amino acids: CASSPIGATLNTEAFF. In DNA, the CDR3 is TGTGCCAGCAGCCCCATAGGGGCCACTCTGAACACTGAAGCTTTCTTT. This chain connects TRBV7-9 to TRBJ1-1; the D gene is possibly TRBD1 (5 bases). This CDR3 is built from 16 residues. The V and J ends lost 5 bases and 0 bases respectively, with 16 bases between them. Germline V gene data show CDR1 as SEHNR and CDR2 as FQNEAQ (reference sequence). Full variable domain (outside the CDR3, taken from reference TRBV7-9 and TRBJ1-1): DTGVSQNPRHKITKRGQNVTFRCDPISEHNRLYWYRQTLGQGPEFLTYFQNEAQLEKSRLLSDRFSAERPKGSFSTLEIQRTEQGDSAMYLCASSPIGATLNTEAFFGQGTRLTVV.

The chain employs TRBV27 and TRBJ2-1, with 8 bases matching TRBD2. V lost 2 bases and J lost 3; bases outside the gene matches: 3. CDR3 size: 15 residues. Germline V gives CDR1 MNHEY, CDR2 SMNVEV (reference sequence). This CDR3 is CASSLTSGHYNEQFF. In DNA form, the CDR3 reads TGTGCCAGCAGTTTAACTAGCGGCCACTACAATGAGCAGTTCTTC.

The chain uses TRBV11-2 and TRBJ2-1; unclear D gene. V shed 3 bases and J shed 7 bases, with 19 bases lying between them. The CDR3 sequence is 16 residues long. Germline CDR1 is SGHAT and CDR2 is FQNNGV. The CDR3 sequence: CASSLSVAPLLNEQFF. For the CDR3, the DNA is TGTGCCAGCAGCTTGTCGGTCGCCCCTCTGTTGAATGAGCAGTTCTTC.

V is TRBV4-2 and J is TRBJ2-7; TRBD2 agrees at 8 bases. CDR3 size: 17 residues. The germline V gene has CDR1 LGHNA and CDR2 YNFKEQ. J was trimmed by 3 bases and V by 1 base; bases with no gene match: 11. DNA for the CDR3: TGTGCCAGCAGCCAAGTCGGCGGGAGGCCCCTCGGCTACGAGCAGTACTTC. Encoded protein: CASSQVGGRPLGYEQYF.

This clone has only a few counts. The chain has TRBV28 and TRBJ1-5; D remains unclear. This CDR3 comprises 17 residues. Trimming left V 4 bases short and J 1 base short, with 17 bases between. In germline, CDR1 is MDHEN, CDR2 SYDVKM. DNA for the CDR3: TGTGCCAGCAGTTCCCCGAGTGCGGGGAACAGCAATCAGCCCCAGCATTTT. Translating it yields CASSSPSAGNSNQPQHF.